This T cell receptor (beta chain) was found in a study of CD8+ T cells in alopecia areata. In the study overall: Severity scores in treated patients reflected the percentage of scalp affected.

Extracted RNA was reverse transcribed into cDNA, the sequencing template. Method: immunoSEQ multiplex PCR; TCRdb's copy keeps in-frame clones and lacks some. The table records 150,000 to 200,000 clones, roughly three fifths of them present only once. The treatment: oral pan-JAK inhibitor, 5-10 mg twice daily. A note on this clone: Its target is unknown.

The CDR3 is made up of 10 amino acids. The germline gives CDR1 LNHDA, CDR2 SQIVND (reference sequence). V was pared by 6 bases and J by 2 bases, with 1 base between. Study conclusions and caveats: Persistence of many expanded lesional clones was seen in scalp and blood during tofacitinib. Researchers report lesional scalp, most notably alopecia totalis/universalis, outstripped normal scalp in clonality. Tofacitinib significantly decreased scalp clonality and expanded CD8+ clones among top 100.

This sequence joins TRBV19 and TRBJ1-2; D gene ambiguous. The input for sequencing was CD8+ T cells sorted from blood, taken at week 24, from a patient treated with tofacitinib. The source is a human donor with alopecia areata. The CDR3 reads CASSNYGYTF. In DNA, the CDR3 is TGTGCCAGTAGCAACTATGGCTACACCTTC.